This T cell receptor beta chain came from a study of vaccination and CD4 T cells after COVID-19. Study summary: Overlapping spike pools from SARS-CoV-2 and HCoV-NL63, HCoV-OC43 and HCoV-229E served as culture stimuli.

Regarding this clonotype: Antigen specificity is unknown.

Cultured CD4+ T cell DNA underwent sequencing with the Oncomine TCR Beta short-read assay. TCRdb recomputed calls from the PCR reads with MiXCR, one row per CDR3 protein. Of some 11,000 distinct CDR3 sequences listed, more than 25% are singletons. Treatment: approximately 10-day PBMC culture with coronavirus spike peptide pools or control peptides (ViraFEST assay). In the ViraFEST assay, peptide-pool expansion preceded TCR sequencing of expanded clonotypes. Dates of positive PCR ran from March to December 2020, before US Alpha, Beta and Delta variants. Cultures used around 2 million PBMCs per well, approximately 9.2 IU/ml IL-2 and approximately 9.6 ug/ml peptides. The CDR3 contains 12 residues. V dropped 10 bases and J dropped 7 bases, with 11 bases sitting between them.

This clonotype was sampled from a human donor with COVID-19. What was sequenced was cultured CD4+ T cells from blood. The gene calls are TRBV12-3 or TRBV12-4 and TRBJ1-6; maybe TRBD1 (5 bases). The CDR3 sequence is CATATGNSPLHF. CDR3 DNA: TGTGCCACAGCTACAGGCAATTCACCCCTCCACTTT.